This T cell receptor (beta chain) comes out of a study of shared clonotypes between healthy human individuals. The overall study: Each donor's CD4 naive and CD4 memory cells filled three plates apiece, CD8 naive two, and CD8 memory one.

The CDR3 is made up of 14 amino acids. Germline values: CDR1 SGHAT, CDR2 FQNNGV. V lost 0 bases to trimming and J lost 5 bases, with 8 bases between them. The assay was immunoSEQ multiplex PCR, and TCRdb's table has in-frame clones only and misses some. The sample lists some 2,400,000 clones; approximately 96% were seen once. Memory CD4+ cells were the fraction left after CD45RA+ naive selection. The chain couples TRBV11-2 to TRBJ1-5, with a weak D call TRBD1 (5 bases). Sequences were obtained from naive CD4+ T cells sorted from blood. Subset noted: CD45RA+ positively selected. The TCR originated in a man between 18 and 29 years old in good health. The DNA of the CDR3 is TGTGCCAGCAGCTTAGACAGGGCTGATCAGCCCCAGCATTTT. This gives the protein CASSLDRADQPQHF.